Included here is one T cell receptor beta chain sequence, with context. The target antigen is unknown. Profiled with immunoSEQ multiplex PCR; TCRdb holds only in-frame clones, not every one. There are under 150,000 clones in the sample; 85% to 95% occur only once, and 9.3% lies in the top ten. Some second doses came at about 4 weeks and others at about 12 weeks; these were pooled. The sample originates from a study of T cell responses to AZD1222 COVID-19 vaccine. Findings and caveats of the study: Reportedly, nearly half the spike-specific TCRs target unmutated variant regions. Only five or six AZD1222 recipients were seropositive at baseline. When two AZD1222 doses had been given, Spike-specific TCR breadth and depth rose.

The receptor was derived from an adult who received the AZD1222 COVID-19 vaccine. The specimen was peripheral blood, collected 28 days after the second AZD1222 dose.

CDR3 in amino acids: CASSPGTGVTYNEQFF. The CDR3 DNA follows: TGTGCCAGCAGCCCCGGGACAGGGGTCACCTACAATGAGCAGTTCTTC. The V and J genes are TRBV9 and TRBJ2-1, with 10 bases that match TRBD1. Germline CDR1 and CDR2: SGDLS and YYNGEE. The V gene end was trimmed by 4 bases and the J gene end by 2 bases; junction bases not matched to a gene: 6. The CDR3 spans 16 residues. Full variable domain (remainder filled in from reference TRBV9 and TRBJ2-1): DSGVTQTPKHLITATGQRVTLRCSPRSGDLSVYWYQQSLDQGLQFLIQYYNGEERAKGNILERFSAQQFPDLHSELNLSSLELGDSALYFCASSPGTGVTYNEQFFGPGTRLTVL.